The clone carrying this T cell receptor (beta chain) came up a few times. What it binds is unknown. This sample is drawn from a study of T cell responses to AZD1222 COVID-19 vaccine. The study, taken as a whole, reports: Repertoire sampling was restricted to post-peak T cell response timepoints. Two AZD1222 doses significantly raised spike-specific TCR breadth and depth over controls.

In germline, CDR1 is SGHDN, CDR2 FVKESK. Germline trimming cut 3 bases from V and 7 bases from J; bases unmatched to any gene: 7. The CDR3 has 15 amino acids. Produced via immunoSEQ multiplex PCR; TCRdb's table is partial and in-frame only. This sample yields around 110,000 clones, of which 85% to 95% are seen a single time; roughly 6% belongs to the top ten. This clonotype originated in an adult who received the AZD1222 COVID-19 vaccine. This material consisted of peripheral blood, taken 28 days after the second AZD1222 dose. V usage is TRBV14 and J usage is TRBJ2-2; the match to TRBD1 covers 8 bases. DNA for the CDR3: TGTGCCAGCAGCCATTCCAGGGGGCCGGACGGGGAGCTGTTTTTT. Amino acids: CASSHSRGPDGELFF.